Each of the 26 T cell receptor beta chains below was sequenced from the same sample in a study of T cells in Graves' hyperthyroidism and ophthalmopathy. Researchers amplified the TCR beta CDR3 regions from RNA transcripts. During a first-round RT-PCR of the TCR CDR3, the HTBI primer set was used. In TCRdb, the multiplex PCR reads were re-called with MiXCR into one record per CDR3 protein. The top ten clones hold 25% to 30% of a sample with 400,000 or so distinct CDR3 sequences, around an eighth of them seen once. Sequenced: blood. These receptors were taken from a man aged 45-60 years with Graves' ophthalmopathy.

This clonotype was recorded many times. The CDR3 region has the DNA TGTGCCAGCAGATTGCTTAGCGGGGTCTCTGATGAGCAGTTCTTC. It codes for CASRLLSGVSDEQFF. The rearrangement uses TRBV2 and TRBJ2-1, with 8 positions matching TRBD2. The CDR3 sequence is 15 residues long. Germline CDR1 is SNHLY and CDR2 is FYNNEI. V lost 6 bases, J lost 8 bases, and 12 bases stayed unmatched.

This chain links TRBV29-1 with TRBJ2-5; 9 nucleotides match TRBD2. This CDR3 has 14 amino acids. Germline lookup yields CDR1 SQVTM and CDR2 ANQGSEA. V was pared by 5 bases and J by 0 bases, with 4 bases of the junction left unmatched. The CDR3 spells CSVQGGRDQETQYF. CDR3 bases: TGCAGCGTTCAGGGCGGGAGGGACCAAGAGACCCAGTACTTC.

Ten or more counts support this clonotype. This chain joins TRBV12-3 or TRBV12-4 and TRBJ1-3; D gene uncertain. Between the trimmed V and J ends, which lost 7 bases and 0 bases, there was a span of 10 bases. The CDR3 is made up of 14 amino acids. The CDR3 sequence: CASTPGFSGNTIYF. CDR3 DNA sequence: TGTGCCAGCACCCCGGGATTCTCTGGAAACACCATATATTTT.

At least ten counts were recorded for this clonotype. DNA for the CDR3: TGTGCCAGCAGAGGCGTGGACAGGGGTAGAGAGCAGTACTTC. It encodes CASRGVDRGREQYF. The chain joins TRBV2 to TRBJ2-7, with 9 bases identical to TRBD1. Germline V gene sequence: CDR1 SNHLY, CDR2 FYNNEI. This CDR3 region has 14 residues. The ends lost 6 bases at V and 7 bases at J; junction bases unmatched: 10.

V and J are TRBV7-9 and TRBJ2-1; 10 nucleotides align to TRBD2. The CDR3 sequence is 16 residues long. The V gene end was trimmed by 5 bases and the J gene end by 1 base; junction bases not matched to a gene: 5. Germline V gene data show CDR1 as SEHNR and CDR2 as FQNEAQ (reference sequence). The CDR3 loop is CASSDLAGVSYNEQFF. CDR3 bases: TGTGCCAGCAGCGATCTAGCGGGAGTATCCTACAATGAGCAGTTCTTC.

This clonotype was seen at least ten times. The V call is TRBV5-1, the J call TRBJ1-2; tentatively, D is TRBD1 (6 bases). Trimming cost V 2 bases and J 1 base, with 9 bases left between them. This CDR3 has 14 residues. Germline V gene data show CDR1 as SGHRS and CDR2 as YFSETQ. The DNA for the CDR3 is TGCGCCAGCAGCTTCAAGGGGGATAACTATGGCTACACCTTC. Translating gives CASSFKGDNYGYTF.

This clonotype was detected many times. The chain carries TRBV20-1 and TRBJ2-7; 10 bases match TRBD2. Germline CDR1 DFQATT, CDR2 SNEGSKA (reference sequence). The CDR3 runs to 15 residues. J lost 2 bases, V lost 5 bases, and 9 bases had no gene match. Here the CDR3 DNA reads TGCAGTGCTCGCCTTACTAGCGGGATGACCTACGAGCAGTACTTC. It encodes CSARLTSGMTYEQYF.

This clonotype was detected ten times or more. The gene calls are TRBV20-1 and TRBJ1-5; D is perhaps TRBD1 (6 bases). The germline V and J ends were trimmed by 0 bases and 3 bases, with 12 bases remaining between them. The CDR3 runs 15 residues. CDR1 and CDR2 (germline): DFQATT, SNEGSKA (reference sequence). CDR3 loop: CSARDLTGVNQPQHF. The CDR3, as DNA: TGCAGTGCTAGAGACTTGACAGGAGTCAATCAGCCCCAGCATTTT.

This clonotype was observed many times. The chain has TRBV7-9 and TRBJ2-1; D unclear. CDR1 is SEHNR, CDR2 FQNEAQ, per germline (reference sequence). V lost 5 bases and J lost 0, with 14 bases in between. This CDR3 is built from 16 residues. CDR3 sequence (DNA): TGTGCCAGCAGCCAGGTCGGCAGGAGCTCCTACAATGAGCAGTTCTTC. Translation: CASSQVGRSSYNEQFF.

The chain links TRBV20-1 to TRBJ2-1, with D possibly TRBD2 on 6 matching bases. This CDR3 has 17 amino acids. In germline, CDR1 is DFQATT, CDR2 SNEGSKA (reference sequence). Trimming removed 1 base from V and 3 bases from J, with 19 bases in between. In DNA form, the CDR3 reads TGCAGTGCTAGAGGGGGGGTAGGGATTCCAGACTACAATGAGCAGTTCTTC. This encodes CSARGGVGIPDYNEQFF.

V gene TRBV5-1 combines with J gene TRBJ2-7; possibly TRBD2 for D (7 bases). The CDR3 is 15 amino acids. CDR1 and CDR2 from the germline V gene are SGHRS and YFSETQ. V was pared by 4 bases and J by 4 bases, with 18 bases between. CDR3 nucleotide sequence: TGCGCCAGCAGCGCCCCGGGGGCGGGAGCTTACGAGCAGTACTTC. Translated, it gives CASSAPGAGAYEQYF.

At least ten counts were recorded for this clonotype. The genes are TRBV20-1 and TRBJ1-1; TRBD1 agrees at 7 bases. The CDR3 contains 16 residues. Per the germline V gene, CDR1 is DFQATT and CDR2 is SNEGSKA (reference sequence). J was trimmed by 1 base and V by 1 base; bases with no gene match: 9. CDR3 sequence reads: CSARVQGQAWNTEAFF. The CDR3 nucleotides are TGCAGTGCTAGAGTTCAAGGACAGGCGTGGAACACTGAAGCTTTCTTT.

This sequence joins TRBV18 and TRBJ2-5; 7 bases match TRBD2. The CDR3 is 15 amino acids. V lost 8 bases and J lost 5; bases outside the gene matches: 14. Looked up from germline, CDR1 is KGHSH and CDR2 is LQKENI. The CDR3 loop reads CASSQTLAARETQYF. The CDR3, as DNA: TGTGCCAGCAGCCAGACCCTAGCGGCCAGGGAGACCCAGTACTTC.

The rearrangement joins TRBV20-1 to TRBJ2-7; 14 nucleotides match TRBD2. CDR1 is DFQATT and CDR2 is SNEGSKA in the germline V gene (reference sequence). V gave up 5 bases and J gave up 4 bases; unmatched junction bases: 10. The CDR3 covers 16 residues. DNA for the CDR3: TGCAGTGCTTTGGGACTAGCGGGAGCCTCAATATACGAGCAGTACTTC. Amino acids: CSALGLAGASIYEQYF.

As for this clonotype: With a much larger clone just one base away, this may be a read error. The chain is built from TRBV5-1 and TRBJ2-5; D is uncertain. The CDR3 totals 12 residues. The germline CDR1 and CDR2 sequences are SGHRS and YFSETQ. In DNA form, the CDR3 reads TGCGCCAGCAGCGGCTCCCAAGGGACCCAGTACTTC. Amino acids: CASSGSQGTQYF.

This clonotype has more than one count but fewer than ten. CDR3 sequence (DNA): TGTGCCTGGAGTGTACTAGCGGGAGGGGGTACCGGGGAGCTGTTTTTT. Translating it yields CAWSVLAGGGTGELFF. The J gene is TRBJ2-2, the V gene TRBV30, with 13 nucleotides matching TRBD2. The CDR3 spans 16 residues. Germline CDR1 is GTSNPN and CDR2 is SVGIG (reference sequence). Germline trimming cut 0 bases from V and 5 bases from J; bases unmatched to any gene: 3.

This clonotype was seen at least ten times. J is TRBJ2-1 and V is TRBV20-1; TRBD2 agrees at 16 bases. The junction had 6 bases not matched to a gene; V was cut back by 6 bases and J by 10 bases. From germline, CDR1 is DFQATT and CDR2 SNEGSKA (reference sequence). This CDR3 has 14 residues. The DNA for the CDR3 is TGCAGTGCCGTCGGGACTAGCGGGAGGGCCGAGCAGTTCTTC. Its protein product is CSAVGTSGRAEQFF.

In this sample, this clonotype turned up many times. DNA for the CDR3: TGTGCCAGCAGCTCGATCGACAATGAGCAGTTCTTC. This codes for CASSSIDNEQFF. This chain uses TRBV11-3 with TRBJ2-1; D is undetermined. The CDR3 loop spans 12 amino acids. The germline gives CDR1 SGHNT, CDR2 YENEEA. V was cut by 4 bases and J by 5 bases, with 6 bases left in between.

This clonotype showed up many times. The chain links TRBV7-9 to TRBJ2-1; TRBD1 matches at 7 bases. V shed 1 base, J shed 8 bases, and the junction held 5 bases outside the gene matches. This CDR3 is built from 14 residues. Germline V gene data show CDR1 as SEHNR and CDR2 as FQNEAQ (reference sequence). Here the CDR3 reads CASSLGDRVDEQFF. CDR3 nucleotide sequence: TGTGCCAGCAGCTTAGGAGACAGGGTTGATGAGCAGTTCTTC. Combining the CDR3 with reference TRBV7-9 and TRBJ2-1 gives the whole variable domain DTGVSQNPRHKITKRGQNVTFRCDPISEHNRLYWYRQTLGQGPEFLTYFQNEAQLEKSRLLSDRFSAERPKGSFSTLEIQRTEQGDSAMYLCASSLGDRVDEQFFGPGTRLTVL.

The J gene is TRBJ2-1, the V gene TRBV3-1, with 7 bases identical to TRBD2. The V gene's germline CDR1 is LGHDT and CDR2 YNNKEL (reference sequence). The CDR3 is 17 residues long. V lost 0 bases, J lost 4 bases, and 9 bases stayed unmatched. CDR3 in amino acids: CASSQELGREPYNEQFF. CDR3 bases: TGTGCCAGCAGCCAAGAATTGGGGCGGGAGCCATACAATGAGCAGTTCTTC.

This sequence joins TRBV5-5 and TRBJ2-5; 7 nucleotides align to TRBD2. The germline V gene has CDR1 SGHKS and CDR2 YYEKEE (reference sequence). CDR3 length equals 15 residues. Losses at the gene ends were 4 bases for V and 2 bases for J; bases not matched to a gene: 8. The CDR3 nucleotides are TGTGCCAGCAGCGGAGGGGAGGGCAGACAAGAGACCCAGTACTTC. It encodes CASSGGEGRQETQYF.

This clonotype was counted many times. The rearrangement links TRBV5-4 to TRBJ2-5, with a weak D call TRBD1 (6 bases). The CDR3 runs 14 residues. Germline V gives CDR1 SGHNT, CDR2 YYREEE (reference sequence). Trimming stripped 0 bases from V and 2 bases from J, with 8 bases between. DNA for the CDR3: TGTGCCAGCAGCTTGGCCCAGGGGCAAGAGACCCAGTACTTC. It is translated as CASSLAQGQETQYF.

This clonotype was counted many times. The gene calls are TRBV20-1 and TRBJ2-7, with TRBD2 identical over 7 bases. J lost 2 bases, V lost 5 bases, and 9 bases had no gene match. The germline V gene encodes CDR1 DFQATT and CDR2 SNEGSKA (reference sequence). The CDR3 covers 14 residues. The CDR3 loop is CSAGLGGGPYEQYF. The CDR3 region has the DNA TGCAGTGCTGGGCTGGGGGGAGGGCCCTACGAGCAGTACTTC.

The CDR3: CASSPGGTSDTQYF. The CDR3 DNA follows: TGTGCCAGCAGCCCTGGAGGGACATCGGATACGCAGTATTTT. The chain couples TRBV6-1 to TRBJ2-3, with D possibly called TRBD1 or TRBD2 (6 bases each). Looked up from germline, CDR1 is MNHNS and CDR2 is SASEGT. The CDR3 sequence is 14 residues long. V was cut by 6 bases and J by 6 bases, with 16 bases left in between.

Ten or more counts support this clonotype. CDR3 sequence reads: CASSYGSQRASDTQYF. CDR3 DNA sequence: TGTGCCAGCAGTTACGGGTCCCAGCGGGCCTCAGATACGCAGTATTTT. V is TRBV6-2 or TRBV6-3 and J is TRBJ2-3; tentative D call: TRBD2 (6 bases). This CDR3 spans 16 amino acids. The V end was cut by 2 bases, the J end by 4 bases, with 16 bases between. Germline loops: CDR1 MNHEY, CDR2 SVGEGT.

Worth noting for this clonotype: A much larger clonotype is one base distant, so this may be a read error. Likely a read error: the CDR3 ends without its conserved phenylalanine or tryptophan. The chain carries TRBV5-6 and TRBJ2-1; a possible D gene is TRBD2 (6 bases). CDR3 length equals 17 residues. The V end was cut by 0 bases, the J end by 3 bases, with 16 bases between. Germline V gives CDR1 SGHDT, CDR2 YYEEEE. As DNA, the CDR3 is TGTGCCAGCAGCTTGGGGGGGGTCGGCCAGGGCTACAATGAGCAGTTCTCC. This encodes CASSLGGVGQGYNEQFS.